Below, 30 T cell receptor beta chains from the same sample are listed, as sequenced in a study of monozygotic twins with inflammatory bowel disease. TCRdb re-called the 5' RACE reads and gives one entry per CDR3 protein, without DNA. Here the sample table reports around 100,000 distinct CDR3 sequences. The sequencing sample was made of blood. These receptors were taken from a human donor with ulcerative colitis or Crohn's disease, or a healthy co-twin of an affected twin (not recorded which).

J is TRBJ2-7 and V is TRBV7-2; TCRdb designates TRBD2, a call that cannot be tested without DNA. CDR3 size: 16 residues. The germline V gene has CDR1 SGHTA and CDR2 FQGNSA. CDR3 loop: CASSLRPVGGGYEQYF.

This sequence joins TRBV7-9 and TRBJ1-4; TCRdb calls TRBD1, which cannot be checked without DNA. The CDR3 covers 16 residues. Germline V lookup: CDR1 SEHNR, CDR2 FQNEAQ (reference sequence). This CDR3 is CASSLRSGGTNEKLFF.

The chain has TRBV6-5 and TRBJ1-6; TCRdb designates TRBD1, a call that cannot be tested without DNA. Germline CDR1 and CDR2: MNHEY and SVGAGI. The CDR3 length is 13 residues. CDR3: CASSYMQGSPLHF.

This chain uses TRBV5-1 with TRBJ1-2. From germline, CDR1 is SGHRS and CDR2 YFSETQ. The CDR3 has 13 amino acids. The CDR3 spells CASNWGSDYGYTF.

The chain links TRBV18 to TRBJ2-5. The CDR3 has 14 residues. Germline CDR1 reads KGHSH; CDR2 reads LQKENI. The CDR3 loop is CASSPQGDGETQYF. The full variable domain, its missing parts supplied by reference TRBV18 and TRBJ2-5, is NAGVMQNPRHLVRRRGQEARLRCSPMKGHSHVYWYRQLPEEGLKFMVYLQKENIIDESGMPKERFSAEFPKEGPSILRIQQVVRGDSAAYFCASSPQGDGETQYFGPGTRLLVL.

The V gene is TRBV20-1, the J gene TRBJ2-7; TCRdb calls TRBD2, which cannot be checked without DNA. Germline CDR1 reads DFQATT; CDR2 reads SNEGSKA (reference sequence). The CDR3 loop spans 17 amino acids. The CDR3 loop is CSAKDSGPSGGTYEQYF.

The chain joins TRBV9 to TRBJ1-5; lacking DNA, the TRBD1 call made by TCRdb goes unchecked. CDR1 and CDR2 from the germline V gene are SGDLS and YYNGEE. The CDR3 runs 20 residues. The CDR3 loop is CASSVEPGQGATFSNQPQHF.

The chain carries TRBV6-2 or TRBV6-3 and TRBJ2-2; TCRdb selects TRBD1, and the lack of DNA leaves this call unchecked. CDR1 and CDR2 (germline): MNHEY, SVGEGT. The CDR3 extends over 15 amino acids. CDR3 sequence: CASSYRGANTGELFF.

The chain has TRBV7-2 and TRBJ2-7; absent DNA, TCRdb's TRBD1 call cannot be checked. The CDR3 sequence is 14 residues long. CDR1 is SGHTA, CDR2 FQGNSA, per germline. The CDR3 loop is CASSLGPSSYEQYF.

The chain joins TRBV5-5 to TRBJ1-1. Germline CDR1 and CDR2: SGHKS and YYEKEE (reference sequence). This CDR3 is built from 14 residues. The CDR3 reads CARSLDRSATEAFF.

The CDR3 reads CASSLPSSYNSPLHF. The chain uses TRBV28 and TRBJ1-6. The CDR3 is 15 amino acids. Germline CDR1 and CDR2: MDHEN and SYDVKM.

The V gene is TRBV18, the J gene TRBJ2-7; TCRdb's assignment of TRBD2 cannot be checked, as there is no DNA. The CDR3 totals 16 residues. From germline, CDR1 is KGHSH and CDR2 LQKENI. This CDR3 is CASSQSPGLAAEEQYF.

CDR3: CASSQTRRDGYTF. The chain combines TRBV7-3 with TRBJ1-2. From germline, CDR1 is SGHTA and CDR2 FQGTGA. This CDR3 region has 13 residues.

V gene TRBV5-1 combines with J gene TRBJ2-3. The CDR3 runs 15 residues. Germline-derived CDR1 and CDR2 are SGHRS and YFSETQ. The CDR3 sequence is CASSAYGLATDTQYF.

The chain couples TRBV7-7 to TRBJ2-5; the TCRdb D gene call, TRBD2, has no DNA to confirm it. The CDR3 has 14 amino acids. Germline assignment: CDR1 SSHAT and CDR2 FNYEAQ (reference sequence). The CDR3 sequence: CASSPISKRETQYF.

The chain uses TRBV24-1 and TRBJ2-2; as DNA is missing, the TRBD2 call by TCRdb cannot be tested. This CDR3 contains 16 residues. Looked up from germline, CDR1 is KGHDR and CDR2 is SFDVKD. The CDR3 sequence: CATSDLGSGDTGELFF.

The chain recombines TRBV6-2 or TRBV6-3 with TRBJ2-1; the D call from TCRdb, TRBD1, cannot be confirmed without DNA. This CDR3 has 13 amino acids. Germline-derived CDR1 and CDR2 are MNHEY and SVGEGT. The CDR3 sequence is CASSWDTYNEQFF.

The chain uses TRBV25-1 and TRBJ2-7; TCRdb calls TRBD1, which cannot be checked without DNA. The CDR3 consists of 15 residues. Germline loops: CDR1 MGHDK, CDR2 SYGVNS. The CDR3 region is CASSGFGQGIYEQYF.

The chain recombines TRBV18 with TRBJ2-3; TCRdb's assignment of TRBD1 cannot be checked, as there is no DNA. There are 16 residues in the CDR3. Germline CDR1 is KGHSH and CDR2 is LQKENI. This CDR3 reads CASSPPRGKGTDTQYF.

The chain uses TRBV20-1 and TRBJ2-1; checking the TCRdb D call of TRBD2 is not possible without DNA. The length of the CDR3 is 14 residues. CDR1 and CDR2 (germline): DFQATT, SNEGSKA (reference sequence). The CDR3 sequence: CSALTSGGYNEQFF.

The V call is TRBV4-3, the J call TRBJ1-3. Germline V lookup: CDR1 LGHNA, CDR2 YSLEER. The CDR3 has 16 amino acids. The CDR3 sequence is CASSQETARVGNTIYF.

The chain is built from TRBV4-2 and TRBJ2-5; TCRdb picks TRBD2, but there is no DNA to check that call. Germline loops: CDR1 LGHNA, CDR2 YNFKEQ. The CDR3 runs to 15 residues. The CDR3 sequence is CASSQETSGTETQYF.

The J gene is TRBJ2-5, the V gene TRBV4-1; TCRdb gives TRBD1 as the D gene, but with no DNA this cannot be confirmed. The germline CDR1 and CDR2 sequences are MGHRA and YSYEKL. The CDR3 spans 15 residues. The chain's CDR3 is CASSRIIGAGETQYF.

The chain couples TRBV7-2 to TRBJ2-7; checking the TCRdb D call of TRBD1 is not possible without DNA. Germline V gene lookup returns CDR1 SGHTA and CDR2 FQGNSA. The CDR3 is 15 residues long. The CDR3 sequence: CASSLSWGVVYEQYF.

The V gene is TRBV11-1, the J gene TRBJ2-2. CDR3 length: 14 residues. In germline, CDR1 is SGHAT, CDR2 FQDESV (reference sequence). The CDR3 sequence: CASSLAADTGELFF.

This sequence joins TRBV9 and TRBJ2-5; TCRdb picks TRBD1, but there is no DNA to check that call. The CDR3 length is 14 residues. CDR1 and CDR2 (germline): SGDLS, YYNGEE. This CDR3 reads CASSAGGAQETQYF.

J is TRBJ2-1 and V is TRBV29-1; checking the TCRdb D call of TRBD2 is not possible without DNA. The CDR3 is 13 residues long. In germline, CDR1 is SQVTM, CDR2 ANQGSEA. The CDR3 protein is CSGRASGNNKQFF.

This rearrangement joins TRBV7-2 to TRBJ2-1; TCRdb's D call, TRBD2, is unchecked because there is no DNA. Germline CDR1 and CDR2: SGHTA and FQGNSA. This CDR3 region has 16 residues. The CDR3 sequence is CASSSLLAGAYNEQFF.

V usage is TRBV5-6 and J usage is TRBJ2-2. CDR3 length equals 13 residues. Germline V gene lookup returns CDR1 SGHDT and CDR2 YYEEEE. The CDR3 protein is CASSLLVLGELFF.

The chain links TRBV5-4 to TRBJ2-1. This CDR3 is built from 14 residues. Germline V gene data show CDR1 as SGHNT and CDR2 as YYREEE (reference sequence). CDR3 protein: CASSSRGAVNEQFF.